This TCR beta chain was captured by sequencing in a study of blood T cell repertoires in COVID-19. Study-wide background: Italy, Spain and the United States were the sources of the convalescent and acute COVID-19 samples. T cells, B-cell-depleted T cells, or PBMCs provided the cDNA or gDNA that served as material.

As handled by the study authors: Amplification from reference gene primers served as the basis for estimated nucleated cell counts. Some clones are missing from TCRdb's copy, which holds only in-frame ones; the method was immunoSEQ multiplex PCR. That table furnishes V, J and clone size, whereas the DNA furnished D and trimming. This table holds around 130,000 clones, 88% found once. The Seattle site enrolled patients during active infection and followed them longitudinally. With 4 bases clipped from V and 6 bases from J, the junction kept 8 bases outside the gene matches. CDR3 size: 15 residues. CDR1 SGHNT and CDR2 YENEEA come from the germline V gene.

The sample consisted of peripheral blood. The sequence was obtained from a human donor with COVID-19, enrolled during active disease. The donor label of this sample is uncertain. V usage is TRBV11-3 and J usage is TRBJ2-1; 8 positions match TRBD1. The CDR3 region has the DNA TGTGCCAGCAGCTCTGGACAGGGCCGGGCCAATGAGCAGTTCTTC. This sequence encodes CASSSGQGRANEQFF. Full variable domain (rest looked up from reference TRBV11-3 and TRBJ2-1): EAGVVQSPRYKIIEKKQPVAFWCNPISGHNTLYWYLQNLGQGPELLIRYENEEAVDDSQLPKDRFSAERLKGVDSTLKIQPAELGDSAVYLCASSSGQGRANEQFFGPGTRLTVL.